What follows describes a single TCR beta chain. This clone was observed once. Its binding antigen is unknown. Per-base qualities were not stored, and no clone one base away is much larger. Read against the paper, the sample's time point label means: baseline before first vaccination. The vaccinee samples were drawn from two UK trials, COV001 and COV002, one of which was a single-blind randomized controlled phase 2/3 trial testing AZD1222 (ChAdOx1 nCoV-19) in healthy adults. For TCRbeta chain sequencing, PBMC samples were collected from trial participants at day 0 and at day 28 after the second dose. This entry belongs to a study of T cell responses to AZD1222 COVID-19 vaccine (dated by TCRdb to about 2021). For context, the study as a whole: Because spike-specific TCR depth and breadth did not differ between the two schedules, AZD1222 recipients who got a second dose at roughly 4 weeks were pooled with those who got a second dose at roughly 12 weeks. A total of under 250 trial participants underwent TCR sequencing, of whom roughly 210 had received two doses of AZD1222 and some 25 had received two doses of the MenACWY control vaccine. Enrollment into the trials was organized by age into subgroups of 18-55, 56-69 and 70-plus years, and those subgroups contained about 160, 30 and 59 TCR-sequenced participants, respectively.

The CDR3 regions of human TCRbeta chains were analyzed by immunosequencing. Concerning the study's data processing: Repertoire TCRs were checked for matches against a reference library of SARS-CoV-2-specific TCRs that had been generated using the MIRA antigen-specificity platform. Breadth was defined as the fraction of unique TCRs that were SARS-CoV-2-associated, and depth was defined as the fraction of total T cells that were SARS-CoV-2-associated. Using the MIRA data, each spike-specific TCR was mapped to the spike region that the TCR reacts to and placed in a CD4 or CD8 class. Log10-transformed breadth and depth values were compared by one-way ANOVA with Sidak's multiple comparisons tests. The table was pulled from immuneACCESS by TCRdb, which kept in-frame rearrangements only. Such tables lose some clones; where checked, under half of the loss comes from unresolved V genes, and the rest has no known cause. V and J calls and clone size are as listed in that table; D and trimming were resolved from the DNA. This sample holds over 150,000 clones; less than 90% were observed only once. The ten biggest clones cover around 3% of the sample.

Study-wide findings and limitations: Reportedly, close to half of the unique spike-specific TCRs recognized epitopes lying outside the regions that are mutated in the B.1.351 and B.1.1.7 variants. Most participants were white British and females outnumbered males, and the authors suggested that clonal diversity may have been underestimated. Conclusions about previously exposed vaccinees were limited because only a handful of AZD1222 recipients were SARS-CoV-2 seropositive at baseline. CD4 TCRs associated with the vaccine covered the entire spike protein, and the dominant responses were in regions 160-218 and 743-854. The 56-69-year group was small, and its depth increase did not reach significance, likely because of low power. No day 14 peak-response samples were available, so repertoires were characterized only after the peak T cell response. After two AZD1222 doses, spike-specific TCR breadth and depth were significantly higher than at day 0 and than in MenACWY recipients.

V is pruned by 6 bases and J by 7 bases, leaving 10 bases of the junction without a gene match. CDR1 and CDR2, per the germline V gene, are ENHRY and SYGVKD. From cysteine to phenylalanine, the CDR3 is 15 amino acids long. Solely the CDR3 DNA is kept, with 45 bases framed from the first base. The V and J genes are TRBV10-3 and TRBJ1-2; TRBD1 agrees with 11 junctional bases. The source is an adult in good health. Sequenced here: peripheral blood, sampled on day 0 of AZD1222 vaccination. The nucleotide sequence reads as follows: TGTGCCATCAGACCGGGACAGGGGGATGATGGTGGCTACACCTTC. Its amino acids are CAIRPGQGDDGGYTF.